A single sample gave rise to the 22 T cell receptor beta chains below, sequenced in a study of PD-L1 blockade in urothelial cancer. Repertoires were generated with immunoSEQ multiplex PCR, while TCRdb's copy carries only in-frame clones and drops some. Of 70,000 to 85,000 clones detected, around four fifths appear once; the ten largest clones hold roughly 4.8%. Source: PBMCs, taken around atezolizumab (anti-PD-L1) treatment. These TCRs come from a man aged 65-85 years with urothelial cancer.

V is TRBV19 and J is TRBJ2-1; the D is unclear. V gave up 1 base and J gave up 2 bases, with 6 bases separating them. Germline CDR1 and CDR2: LNHDA and SQIVND (reference sequence). The CDR3 loop spans 14 amino acids. CDR3 in amino acids: CASSIGQAYNEQFF. The CDR3 nucleotides read TGTGCCAGTAGTATAGGGCAGGCCTACAATGAGCAGTTCTTC.

The chain joins TRBV5-4 to TRBJ1-4; TRBD1 matches at 7 bases. The CDR3 runs 15 residues. J lost 6 bases, V lost 6 bases, and 11 bases had no gene match. Germline CDR1 reads SGHNT; CDR2 reads YYREEE (reference sequence). CDR3 nucleotide sequence: TGTGCCAGCACCTCTTGCAGGGGGGAGGATGAAAAACTGTTTTTT. Its protein is CASTSCRGEDEKLFF.

V usage is TRBV4-1 and J usage is TRBJ2-3, with D unresolved. With 0 bases removed from V and 4 bases from J, the gap between germline ends came to 8 bases. Germline CDR1 MGHRA, CDR2 YSYEKL. The CDR3 sequence is 14 residues long. CDR3 loop: CASSQDTKADTQYF. The CDR3 bases are TGCGCCAGCAGCCAAGACACTAAGGCAGATACGCAGTATTTT.

J is TRBJ2-7 and V is TRBV4-1; D remains unclear. The CDR3 length is 13 residues. Germline values: CDR1 MGHRA, CDR2 YSYEKL. Trimming removed 2 bases at V and 3 bases at J, with 8 bases between. Here the CDR3 reads CASSQLNSYEQYF. CDR3 coding DNA: TGCGCCAGCAGCCAACTAAACAGCTACGAGCAGTACTTC.

CDR3 sequence (DNA): TGCGCCAGCAGCTCGAGCGGGCCCACAGATACGCAGTATTTT. It is translated as CASSSSGPTDTQYF. The V call is TRBV5-1, the J call TRBJ2-3; TRBD2 might be the D (6 bases). CDR1 and CDR2 (germline): SGHRS, YFSETQ. Trimming pared 3 bases from V and 2 bases from J, leaving 10 bases between. CDR3 length equals 14 residues.

CDR3 residues: CASSLGQTGTLSNQPQHF. The CDR3 nucleotides are TGTGCCAGCAGCTTGGGCCAAACCGGGACACTTAGCAATCAGCCCCAGCATTTT. The rearrangement uses TRBV11-2 and TRBJ1-5; tentatively, D is TRBD1 (6 bases). Germline V CDR1 and CDR2: SGHAT, FQNNGV. The CDR3 covers 18 residues. V lost 3 bases and J lost 0, with 18 bases in between. Together with reference TRBV11-2 and TRBJ1-5, the CDR3 gives the full variable domain: EAGVAQSPRYKIIEKRQSVAFWCNPISGHATLYWYQQILGQGPKLLIQFQNNGVVDDSQLPKDRFSAERLKGVDSTLKIQPAKLEDSAVYLCASSLGQTGTLSNQPQHFGDGTRLSIL.

The chain joins TRBV7-2 to TRBJ2-3, with D maybe TRBD2 (6 bases). Trimming removed 1 base at V and 2 bases at J, with 10 bases between. Germline V lookup: CDR1 SGHTA, CDR2 FQGNSA. This CDR3 region has 15 residues. The CDR3 DNA sequence: TGTGCCAGCAGCTTAGGAACGGGAGTCACAGATACGCAGTATTTT. Translation gives CASSLGTGVTDTQYF.

This chain uses TRBV27 with TRBJ2-3; TRBD2 agrees at 9 bases. The V and J ends lost 6 bases and 3 bases, in that order; junction bases with no gene match: 7. CDR1 is MNHEY, CDR2 SMNVEV, per germline (reference sequence). CDR3 length: 15 amino acids. The CDR3 is CASRSGRSRTDTQYF. CDR3 nucleotides: TGTGCCAGCAGAAGCGGGAGGTCGAGGACAGATACGCAGTATTTT.

J is TRBJ1-4 and V is TRBV28; 8 nucleotides match TRBD1. V gave up 0 bases and J gave up 5 bases; unmatched junction bases: 11. CDR1 is MDHEN and CDR2 is SYDVKM in the germline V gene. The CDR3 has 18 amino acids. The CDR3 spells CASSLWRTGPGGNEKLFF. CDR3 bases: TGTGCCAGCAGTTTATGGAGGACAGGGCCGGGGGGAAATGAAAAACTGTTTTTT.

This sequence joins TRBV5-1 and TRBJ2-7; 8 nucleotides line up with TRBD1. Germline V gene data show CDR1 as SGHRS and CDR2 as YFSETQ. The CDR3 is 14 residues long. The V segment lost 6 bases and the J segment 7 bases; nucleotides outside the gene matches: 12. The CDR3 reads CASMMQGATGEQYF. CDR3 in DNA: TGCGCCAGCATGATGCAGGGGGCGACGGGTGAGCAGTACTTC.

This clone was detected ten times or more. The V call is TRBV19, the J call TRBJ2-2; D unclear. Germline CDR1 and CDR2: LNHDA and SQIVND (reference sequence). V was cut by 7 bases and J by 1 base, with 13 bases left in between. The CDR3 is 15 residues long. CDR3 bases: TGTGCCAGTACCTCCGGAGTAGTGAACACCGGGGAGCTGTTTTTT. This codes for CASTSGVVNTGELFF. The entire variable domain, with the rest obtained from reference TRBV19 and TRBJ2-2, is as follows: DGGITQSPKYLFRKEGQNVTLSCEQNLNHDAMYWYRQDPGQGLRLIYYSQIVNDFQKGDIAEGYSVSREKKESFPLTVTSAQKNPTAFYLCASTSGVVNTGELFFGEGSRLTVL.

The chain has TRBV6-1 and TRBJ2-7, with 10 nucleotides matching TRBD1. Germline V gene lookup returns CDR1 MNHNS and CDR2 SASEGT. V shed 4 bases and J 5 bases; nucleotides not matched to a gene: 5. The CDR3 extends over 14 amino acids. CDR3 sequence reads: CASSARQGAHEQYF. The CDR3 DNA reads TGTGCCAGCAGTGCGCGACAGGGGGCCCACGAGCAGTACTTC.

The CDR3 loop reads CASSQAIRQKDRRRNEQYF. CDR3 nucleotides: TGCGCCAGCAGCCAAGCCATTCGGCAGAAAGACAGGCGCCGGAACGAGCAGTACTTC. The chain uses TRBV4-1 and TRBJ2-7; TRBD1 might be the D (6 bases). The CDR3 covers 19 residues. Germline V gene lookup returns CDR1 MGHRA and CDR2 YSYEKL. Trimming stripped 1 base from V and 5 bases from J, with 27 bases between.

The chain carries TRBV30 and TRBJ2-5; TRBD2 agrees at 7 bases. J was trimmed by 13 bases and V by 1 base; bases with no gene match: 9. The CDR3 loop spans 12 amino acids. The V gene's germline CDR1 is GTSNPN and CDR2 SVGIG (reference sequence). CDR3 in amino acids: CAWSEGGSPPYF. Written as DNA, the CDR3 is TGTGCCTGGAGTGAGGGAGGGTCCCCCCCGTACTTC. Filled out from reference TRBV30 and TRBJ2-5, the complete variable domain reads SQTIHQWPATLVQPVGSPLSLECTVEGTSNPNLYWYRQAAGRGLQLLFYSVGIGQISSEVPQNLSASRPQDRQFILSSKKLLLSDSGFYLCAWSEGGSPPYFGPGTRLLVL.

The rearrangement links TRBV9 to TRBJ2-5; tentative D call: TRBD1 (5 bases). This CDR3 is built from 15 residues. V lost 0 bases and J 0 bases, leaving 9 bases between the germline ends. Germline V gene lookup returns CDR1 SGDLS and CDR2 YYNGEE. The DNA for the CDR3 is TGTGCCAGCAGCGTAGGGGGCCCCGACCAAGAGACCCAGTACTTC. Amino acid sequence: CASSVGGPDQETQYF.

The rearrangement joins TRBV2 to TRBJ2-1; tentatively, D is TRBD2 (5 bases). This CDR3 has 11 amino acids. Per germline, CDR1 SNHLY and CDR2 FYNNEI. V lost 6 bases and J 6 bases, leaving 6 bases between the germline ends. The CDR3 here is CASSLANEQFF. CDR3 nucleotides: TGTGCCAGCAGCCTAGCCAATGAGCAGTTCTTC. Combining the CDR3 with reference TRBV2 and TRBJ2-1 gives the whole variable domain EPEVTQTPSHQVTQMGQEVILRCVPISNHLYFYWYRQILGQKVEFLVSFYNNEISEKSEIFDDQFSVERPDGSNFTLKIRSTKLEDSAMYFCASSLANEQFFGPGTRLTVL.

This clone has only one observation. V and J are TRBV5-1 and TRBJ2-3, with D possibly TRBD2 on 6 matching bases. From germline, CDR1 is SGHRS and CDR2 YFSETQ. V dropped 1 base and J dropped 2 bases, with 23 bases sitting between them. CDR3 length: 19 residues. The CDR3, as DNA: TGCGCCAGCAGCTTGTCTTTGGGAGGCGTACCATCCCTCACAGATACGCAGTATTTT. Translating it yields CASSLSLGGVPSLTDTQYF.

The chain is built from TRBV2 and TRBJ1-4; D might be TRBD1 (6 bases). This CDR3 is built from 13 residues. V dropped 6 bases and J dropped 7 bases, with 12 bases sitting between them. Per germline, CDR1 SNHLY and CDR2 FYNNEI. The CDR3 DNA reads TGTGCCAGCAGGCGGGGGGGCACTGAAAAACTGTTTTTT. Amino acids: CASRRGGTEKLFF.

This rearrangement joins TRBV11-2 to TRBJ2-7, with TRBD1 matching 7 bases. J lost 0 bases, V lost 4 bases, and 9 bases had no gene match. The CDR3 totals 16 residues. Per the germline V gene, CDR1 is SGHAT and CDR2 is FQNNGV. Here the CDR3 reads CASSSALQGISYEQYF. CDR3 DNA: TGTGCCAGCAGCTCGGCCTTACAGGGGATCTCCTACGAGCAGTACTTC.

The chain uses TRBV4-1 and TRBJ2-5; D possibly corresponds to TRBD2 (5 bases). Trimming cost V 0 bases and J 9 bases, with 11 bases left between them. The CDR3 is 13 residues long. Germline CDR1 is MGHRA and CDR2 is YSYEKL. The CDR3 sequence is CASSQDNGVAQYF. Here the CDR3 DNA reads TGCGCCAGCAGCCAAGATAACGGGGTGGCCCAGTACTTC.

This chain joins TRBV28 and TRBJ2-5; TRBD2 agrees at 15 bases. Per germline, CDR1 MDHEN and CDR2 SYDVKM. V shed 5 bases and J 5 bases; nucleotides not matched to a gene: 15. The CDR3 consists of 19 residues. The CDR3 loop reads CASSPPGLGLAGGSETQYF. The DNA of the CDR3 is TGTGCCAGCAGTCCCCCCGGTCTAGGACTAGCGGGAGGGTCGGAGACCCAGTACTTC.

This chain uses TRBV11-2 with TRBJ2-5, with 9 positions matching TRBD1. The V and J ends lost 5 bases and 7 bases, in that order; junction bases with no gene match: 8. There are 14 residues in the CDR3. CDR1 SGHAT and CDR2 FQNNGV come from the germline V gene. The CDR3 DNA reads as TGTGCCAGCAGCGAGTGGACAGGGGAGGGGACCCAGTACTTC. Its protein is CASSEWTGEGTQYF.